The 32 T cell receptor beta chains below were found in one sample sequenced in a study of human thymus T cells. Profiling relied on immunoSEQ multiplex PCR, and the TCRdb table lists in-frame clones only, not all of them. The sample lists approximately 70,000 clones; roughly 95% were seen once. Thymus pieces cut out during corrective heart surgery were the tissue that was used. Sequencing was carried out using thymus tissue. These receptors were collected from a girl in the first two years of life with a congenital heart defect but otherwise immunologically healthy.

The CDR3 loop reads CASSQDQTLPSWTGGPTETQYF. In DNA, the CDR3 is TGTGCCAGCAGCCAAGATCAAACCCTACCTTCGTGGACGGGAGGGCCGACAGAGACCCAGTACTTC. The V and J genes are TRBV14 and TRBJ2-5; 8 bases align to TRBD2. Germline V gives CDR1 SGHDN, CDR2 FVKESK. The ends lost 0 bases at V and 4 bases at J; junction bases unmatched: 25. The CDR3 covers 22 residues.

This sequence joins TRBV28 and TRBJ2-5, with TRBD2 identical over 10 bases. Trimming took 2 bases from V and 2 from J; bases not matched to a gene: 29. The CDR3 covers 24 residues. Germline V gives CDR1 MDHEN, CDR2 SYDVKM. The CDR3 DNA reads as TGTGCCAGCAGTTTAAGAACTCGACGAAGGTTAGGACTAGCGGAGCTAATGCGGCAAGAGACCCAGTACTTC. Protein sequence: CASSLRTRRRLGLAELMRQETQYF.

CDR3: CASRIAGTSTDTQYF. CDR3 coding DNA: TGTGCCAGCAGAATAGCCGGGACTAGCACAGATACGCAGTATTTT. The V gene is TRBV6-6, the J gene TRBJ2-3; weak D call: TRBD2 (6 bases). Trimming stripped 6 bases from V and 0 bases from J, with 13 bases between. The germline V gene encodes CDR1 MNHNY and CDR2 SVGAGI (reference sequence). The CDR3 has 15 residues.

The chain has TRBV7-9 and TRBJ1-1, with TRBD1 as a possible D gene (5 bases). Germline V gene lookup returns CDR1 SEHNR and CDR2 FQNEAQ (reference sequence). V lost 3 bases to trimming and J lost 5 bases, with 19 bases between them. The CDR3 totals 16 residues. The CDR3 reads CASSFVAGDQLTEAFF. CDR3 DNA sequence: TGTGCCAGCAGCTTCGTCGCGGGGGACCAGTTAACTGAAGCTTTCTTT.

The chain is built from TRBV2 and TRBJ2-7; D possibly corresponds to TRBD2 (5 bases). CDR1 and CDR2 from the germline V gene are SNHLY and FYNNEI. The V gene lost 8 bases and the J gene lost 0 bases, with 17 bases spanning the gap. The CDR3 has 15 amino acids. CDR3 sequence: CASRSGSSLSYEQYF. The CDR3 nucleotides read TGTGCCAGCCGTTCGGGGTCTTCCCTCTCCTACGAGCAGTACTTC. The full variable domain, its missing parts supplied by reference TRBV2 and TRBJ2-7, is EPEVTQTPSHQVTQMGQEVILRCVPISNHLYFYWYRQILGQKVEFLVSFYNNEISEKSEIFDDQFSVERPDGSNFTLKIRSTKLEDSAMYFCASRSGSSLSYEQYFGPGTRLTVT.

The chain recombines TRBV14 with TRBJ1-2, with 8 bases aligning to TRBD1. This CDR3 has 17 amino acids. The V and J ends lost 0 bases and 7 bases, in that order; junction bases with no gene match: 13. The germline CDR1 and CDR2 sequences are SGHDN and FVKESK. CDR3 protein: CASSQDHEEQGVGGYTF. CDR3 coding DNA: TGTGCCAGCAGCCAAGACCACGAGGAACAGGGGGTCGGTGGCTACACCTTC.

V is TRBV28 and J is TRBJ1-1, with D possibly TRBD1 on 5 matching bases. The CDR3 is 15 residues long. The germline CDR1 and CDR2 sequences are MDHEN and SYDVKM. Trimming took 5 bases from V and 4 from J, leaving 17 bases between them. CDR3 sequence reads: CASSPGGDRLTEAFF. The CDR3 DNA follows: TGTGCCAGCAGTCCCGGGGGGGATCGGCTCACTGAAGCTTTCTTT.

The V and J genes are TRBV7-2 and TRBJ2-7; 10 bases fit TRBD2. After removal of 1 base from V and 6 bases from J, the junction contained 6 bases not matched to a gene. Germline assignment: CDR1 SGHTA and CDR2 FQGNSA. This CDR3 spans 15 amino acids. Written as DNA, the CDR3 is TGTGCCAGCAGCTTAGAACAGGGACTAGCGTTCGAGCAGTACTTC. This translates into CASSLEQGLAFEQYF. The variable domain in full, completed from reference TRBV7-2 and TRBJ2-7, reads GAGVSQSPSNKVTEKGKDVELRCDPISGHTALYWYRQSLGQGLEFLIYFQGNSAPDKSGLPSDRFSAERTGGSVSTLTIQRTQQEDSAVYLCASSLEQGLAFEQYFGPGTRLTVT.

This chain links TRBV7-9 with TRBJ1-2; D remains unclear. Trimming stripped 5 bases from V and 8 bases from J, with 12 bases between. The CDR3 spans 12 residues. CDR1 and CDR2 (germline): SEHNR, FQNEAQ (reference sequence). CDR3 nucleotides: TGTGCCAGCAGCGAAAACTTGGAGGGCTACACCTTC. Encoded protein: CASSENLEGYTF. Complete variable domain (other parts from reference TRBV7-9 and TRBJ1-2): DTGVSQNPRHKITKRGQNVTFRCDPISEHNRLYWYRQTLGQGPEFLTYFQNEAQLEKSRLLSDRFSAERPKGSFSTLEIQRTEQGDSAMYLCASSENLEGYTFGSGTRLTVV.

The chain employs TRBV7-2 and TRBJ1-3; possibly TRBD1 for D (6 bases). Looked up from germline, CDR1 is SGHTA and CDR2 is FQGNSA. The V and J ends lost 2 bases and 4 bases respectively, with 9 bases between them. The CDR3 contains 14 residues. The CDR3 protein is CASSLPGTGNTIYF. In DNA form, the CDR3 reads TGTGCCAGCAGCTTACCCGGGACAGGAAACACCATATATTTT.

The J gene is TRBJ2-1, the V gene TRBV2, with 7 bases that match TRBD1. CDR3 length: 16 amino acids. V lost 9 bases to trimming and J lost 2 bases; unmatched junction nucleotides: 13. Germline CDR1 and CDR2: SNHLY and FYNNEI. This CDR3 reads CARKQGPLVPYNEQFF. The CDR3 nucleotides are TGTGCCAGAAAACAGGGGCCCCTAGTACCCTACAATGAGCAGTTCTTC.

J is TRBJ1-4 and V is TRBV28; D may be TRBD1 (5 bases). This CDR3 is 13 amino acids long. V was pared by 6 bases and J by 8 bases, with 13 bases between. Germline assignment: CDR1 MDHEN and CDR2 SYDVKM. CDR3 in DNA: TGTGCCAGCAGGGGGCCCCCGGGCGAAAAACTGTTTTTT. This codes for CASRGPPGEKLFF.

The chain carries TRBV28 and TRBJ2-7, with 12 bases lining up with TRBD2. V gave up 4 bases and J gave up 2 bases; unmatched junction bases: 6. The CDR3 contains 16 residues. The germline gives CDR1 MDHEN, CDR2 SYDVKM. In nucleotides, the CDR3 is TGTGCCAGCAGTTACCCCTCTAGCGGGAGGGCCTACGAGCAGTACTTC. Its translation: CASSYPSSGRAYEQYF.

CDR3 protein: CAWRGTSRGEQFF. For the CDR3, the DNA is TGTGCCTGGAGGGGGACTAGTCGCGGTGAGCAGTTCTTC. The chain employs TRBV30 and TRBJ2-1, with 8 bases identical to TRBD2. Germline V gives CDR1 GTSNPN, CDR2 SVGIG (reference sequence). J lost 9 bases, V lost 3 bases, and 7 bases had no gene match. The length of the CDR3 is 13 residues.

J is TRBJ2-1 and V is TRBV6-8; 10 bases fit TRBD2. Per the germline V gene, CDR1 is MNHGY and CDR2 is SAAAGT. CDR3 length: 14 residues. The ends lost 4 bases at V and 5 bases at J; junction bases unmatched: 2. The CDR3 nucleotides are TGTGCCAGCAGTTCAAGCGGGAGGGACAATGAGCAGTTCTTC. Protein sequence: CASSSSGRDNEQFF.

The rearrangement uses TRBV28 and TRBJ1-1; D gene uncertain. The CDR3 consists of 13 residues. CDR1 is MDHEN and CDR2 is SYDVKM in the germline V gene. The V gene lost 10 bases and the J gene lost 2 bases, with 14 bases spanning the gap. The CDR3 DNA follows: TGTGCCACCTACCGAGCAGCCAACACTGAAGCTTTCTTT. It yields the protein CATYRAANTEAFF.

The rearrangement joins TRBV27 to TRBJ2-2; 8 bases align to TRBD1. Trimming cost V 6 bases and J 1 base; bases outside gene matches: 1. Germline V gene sequence: CDR1 MNHEY, CDR2 SMNVEV (reference sequence). The CDR3 length is 14 residues. The CDR3 region is CASRGQGNTGELFF. The CDR3 DNA is TGTGCCAGCAGAGGACAGGGGAACACCGGGGAGCTGTTTTTT.

The rearrangement links TRBV6-6 to TRBJ1-5; TRBD1 aligns across 8 bases. The CDR3 sequence is 16 residues long. Germline V gene sequence: CDR1 MNHNY, CDR2 SVGAGI (reference sequence). V shed 5 bases and J 1 base; nucleotides not matched to a gene: 7. The CDR3 here is CASSRGTGSSNQPQHF. DNA of the CDR3: TGTGCCAGCAGTCGAGGGACAGGTTCAAGCAATCAGCCCCAGCATTTT.

The V call is TRBV18, the J call TRBJ2-3, with 9 positions matching TRBD2. J was trimmed by 4 bases and V by 3 bases; bases with no gene match: 8. From germline, CDR1 is KGHSH and CDR2 LQKENI. This CDR3 has 16 amino acids. The CDR3 DNA is TGTGCCAGCTCACCCAGAGCGGGAGGACCCGCAGATACGCAGTATTTT. This gives the protein CASSPRAGGPADTQYF.

The V call is TRBV7-9, the J call TRBJ2-1; TRBD2 matches at 8 bases. The CDR3 sequence is 18 residues long. J was trimmed by 0 bases and V by 1 base; bases with no gene match: 8. Germline CDR1 reads SEHNR; CDR2 reads FQNEAQ (reference sequence). The chain's CDR3 is CASSLESAREDSYNEQFF. CDR3 coding DNA: TGTGCCAGCAGCTTAGAGTCTGCGCGGGAGGACTCCTACAATGAGCAGTTCTTC.

This chain links TRBV7-2 with TRBJ2-1; D ambiguous. V lost 1 base to trimming and J lost 0 bases, with 7 bases between them. CDR3 size: 15 residues. From germline, CDR1 is SGHTA and CDR2 FQGNSA. The DNA of the CDR3 is TGTGCCAGCAGCTTAGAGCCCAGCTCCTACAATGAGCAGTTCTTC. It yields the protein CASSLEPSSYNEQFF.

V gene TRBV30 combines with J gene TRBJ2-1, with D perhaps matching TRBD1 or TRBD2 (5 bases each). The V end lost 7 bases, the J end lost 7 bases, and 20 bases lay between the germline ends. The CDR3 covers 14 residues. The germline CDR1 and CDR2 sequences are GTSNPN and SVGIG (reference sequence). The CDR3 loop reads CAYRVVVWGNEQFF. CDR3 sequence (DNA): TGTGCCTACCGCGTGGTAGTTTGGGGGAATGAGCAGTTCTTC.

This chain connects TRBV7-8 to TRBJ1-1; D possibly corresponds to TRBD1 (5 bases). This CDR3 region has 16 residues. Germline V gene data show CDR1 as SGHVS and CDR2 as FQNEAQ. V dropped 0 bases and J dropped 1 base, with 12 bases sitting between them. In DNA form, the CDR3 reads TGTGCCAGCAGCTTAGCGCATAAGGGGACGAACACTGAAGCTTTCTTT. Translation gives CASSLAHKGTNTEAFF.

V usage is TRBV19 and J usage is TRBJ1-2, with 7 bases matching TRBD1. This CDR3 has 12 residues. V dropped 7 bases and J dropped 6; count of bases not matched to a gene: 5. Germline V gene data show CDR1 as LNHDA and CDR2 as SQIVND (reference sequence). The CDR3: CASKDRENGYTF. CDR3 nucleotide sequence: TGTGCCAGTAAAGACAGGGAAAATGGCTACACCTTC.

V is TRBV15 and J is TRBJ2-1; no clear D gene. The CDR3 sequence is 14 residues long. The germline V gene encodes CDR1 LNHNV and CDR2 YYDKDF (reference sequence). With 4 bases removed from V and 7 bases from J, the gap between germline ends came to 14 bases. Here the CDR3 DNA reads TGTGCCACCAGCAATCGGAACCCCAAGAATGAGCAGTTCTTC. Its protein product is CATSNRNPKNEQFF. The entire variable domain, with the rest obtained from reference TRBV15 and TRBJ2-1, is as follows: DAMVIQNPRYQVTQFGKPVTLSCSQTLNHNVMYWYQQKSSQAPKLLFHYYDKDFNNEADTPDNFQSRRPNTSFCFLDIRSPGLGDTAMYLCATSNRNPKNEQFFGPGTRLTVL.

Only one count was recorded for this clone. The chain recombines TRBV19 with TRBJ2-1; D is ambiguous. Trimming removed 8 bases from V and 0 bases from J, with 11 bases in between. The CDR3 extends over 14 amino acids. Germline V gene data show CDR1 as LNHDA and CDR2 as SQIVND (reference sequence). The CDR3 region has the DNA TGTGCCAGTCGTGACACGGACTCCTACAATGAGCAGTTCTTC. Its translation is CASRDTDSYNEQFF.

The chain recombines TRBV27 with TRBJ2-7, with 16 bases identical to TRBD2. The V segment lost 5 bases and the J segment 4 bases; nucleotides outside the gene matches: 5. Germline CDR1 is MNHEY and CDR2 is SMNVEV (reference sequence). The CDR3 has 16 residues. The CDR3 bases are TGTGCCAGCAGTACGCAGGGACTAGCGGGGGGGTACGAGCAGTACTTC. It specifies CASSTQGLAGGYEQYF.

This chain joins TRBV6-5 and TRBJ2-1, with 9 nucleotides matching TRBD1. The CDR3 covers 14 residues. Germline CDR1 and CDR2: MNHEY and SVGAGI. The junction had 9 bases not matched to a gene; V was cut back by 8 bases and J by 7 bases. The CDR3 DNA is TGTGCCAGCGGATACGGGACAGGGATGAATGAGCAGTTCTTC. This codes for CASGYGTGMNEQFF.

The chain is built from TRBV10-3 and TRBJ2-7, with 7 bases identical to TRBD1. The trim removed 4 bases at V and 4 bases at J, leaving 4 bases unmatched. CDR1 ENHRY and CDR2 SYGVKD come from the germline V gene. The CDR3 consists of 13 residues. Here the CDR3 DNA reads TGTGCCATCAGTGTAGGGACAGCTTACGAGCAGTACTTC. Translated: CAISVGTAYEQYF.

The CDR3 DNA reads TGCGCCAGTCATACGGGACAGGGGGCGAAAGAGACCCAGTACTTC. Translating gives CASHTGQGAKETQYF. The chain uses TRBV5-1 and TRBJ2-5; 12 bases match TRBD1. CDR3 length: 15 amino acids. CDR1 is SGHRS and CDR2 is YFSETQ in the germline V gene. J lost 3 bases, V lost 8 bases, and 8 bases had no gene match.

The chain joins TRBV6-1 to TRBJ1-5; 8 bases are a match to TRBD1. Trimming cost V 2 bases and J 3 bases; bases outside gene matches: 15. The CDR3 runs to 19 residues. Per germline, CDR1 MNHNS and CDR2 SASEGT. The CDR3: CASSEIKRQGARNNQPQHF. The DNA for the CDR3 is TGTGCCAGCAGTGAAATTAAGAGGCAGGGGGCGCGAAACAATCAGCCCCAGCATTTT.

The chain employs TRBV14 and TRBJ2-5, with D perhaps TRBD1 (6 bases). This CDR3 spans 15 amino acids. Trimming stripped 1 base from V and 7 bases from J, with 16 bases between. The germline CDR1 and CDR2 sequences are SGHDN and FVKESK. The CDR3 DNA reads TGTGCCAGCAGCCAAGCCACAGGGTATATGGGGACCCAGTACTTC. This translates into CASSQATGYMGTQYF.